These 27 T cell receptor beta chains were sequenced from one sample in a study of blood T cell repertoires in COVID-19. Assay used: immunoSEQ multiplex PCR; TCRdb lists only in-frame clones, some missing. Found here are about 58,000 clones, 85% to 90% of them singletons; the top ten hold about 13%. The sample taken for sequencing was peripheral blood. The receptor source for this set is a man aged 55 to 69 with active COVID-19.

The chain uses TRBV5-6 and TRBJ2-7; D not certain. Germline V gene data show CDR1 as SGHDT and CDR2 as YYEEEE. Trimming took off 1 base at V and 6 bases at J, with 17 bases between the two ends. The CDR3 is made up of 15 amino acids. The CDR3 DNA follows: TGTGCCAGCAGCTTGAGCCCCCGTGTGAGGTCCGAGCAGTACTTC. It is translated as CASSLSPRVRSEQYF.

The rearrangement joins TRBV24-1 to TRBJ2-2, with 9 bases that match TRBD1. This CDR3 contains 15 residues. Losses at the gene ends were 4 bases for V and 4 bases for J; bases not matched to a gene: 3. The germline V gene has CDR1 KGHDR and CDR2 SFDVKD. The DNA for the CDR3 is TGTGCCACCAGTGAGAGGACAGGGGTCACCGGGGAGCTGTTTTTT. This gives the protein CATSERTGVTGELFF.

The rearrangement joins TRBV7-9 to TRBJ2-2; D gene uncertain. CDR1 and CDR2 (germline): SEHNR, FQNEAQ (reference sequence). The CDR3 extends over 16 amino acids. V lost 2 bases and J 0 bases, leaving 10 bases between the germline ends. The DNA of the CDR3 is TGTGCCAGCAGCTTAATCGTCGGGTCGAACACCGGGGAGCTGTTTTTT. This codes for CASSLIVGSNTGELFF.

V and J are TRBV19 and TRBJ2-6; D remains unclear. V was cut by 7 bases and J by 0 bases, with 10 bases left in between. This CDR3 comprises 15 residues. Germline-derived CDR1 and CDR2 are LNHDA and SQIVND (reference sequence). This CDR3 reads CASTFGSSGANVLTF. The CDR3 DNA reads as TGTGCCAGTACCTTTGGCAGCTCTGGGGCCAACGTCCTGACTTTC.

The chain links TRBV7-2 to TRBJ2-3, with 10 bases matching TRBD2. The trim removed 0 bases at V and 7 bases at J, leaving 25 bases unmatched. The CDR3 length is 22 residues. Germline V CDR1 and CDR2: SGHTA, FQGNSA. The CDR3 nucleotides read TGTGCCAGCAGCTTAGCCCGGTTGGCTAGCGGGAGTAGAAGAAAAGGAATACATACGCAGTATTTT. Residues: CASSLARLASGSRRKGIHTQYF.

The CDR3 loop is CASSVGQGREKLFF. DNA for the CDR3: TGTGCCAGCAGTGTCGGACAGGGGAGGGAAAAACTGTTTTTT. This chain joins TRBV2 and TRBJ1-4; 9 bases match TRBD1. The germline CDR1 and CDR2 sequences are SNHLY and FYNNEI. The length of the CDR3 is 14 residues. The junction had 5 bases not matched to a gene; V was cut back by 4 bases and J by 8 bases.

This rearrangement joins TRBV5-6 to TRBJ2-7; 9 nucleotides agree with TRBD2. The length of the CDR3 is 17 residues. The germline gives CDR1 SGHDT, CDR2 YYEEEE. J gave up 5 bases and V 4 bases, and 16 bases lay outside the gene matches. CDR3 nucleotide sequence: TGTGCCAGCAGCGAGGGACTAGCCAAACTTTCGGGCGACGAGCAGTACTTC. Translation: CASSEGLAKLSGDEQYF.

The chain uses TRBV7-3 and TRBJ2-1; 9 nucleotides agree with TRBD2. Germline CDR1 is SGHTA and CDR2 is FQGTGA. The J segment lost 2 bases and the V segment lost 5 bases, leaving 4 bases of the junction unmatched. This CDR3 contains 15 residues. In nucleotides, the CDR3 is TGTGCCAGCAGCCTTAGCGGGAGAGCCTACAATGAGCAGTTCTTC. Translated, it gives CASSLSGRAYNEQFF.

The rearrangement uses TRBV30 and TRBJ2-3; 8 nucleotides agree with TRBD2. Trimming cost V 0 bases and J 1 base; bases outside gene matches: 3. This CDR3 is built from 15 residues. Per germline, CDR1 GTSNPN and CDR2 SVGIG (reference sequence). CDR3 protein: CAWSVGGAGTDTQYF. The CDR3 DNA reads as TGTGCCTGGAGTGTCGGGGGGGCGGGCACAGATACGCAGTATTTT.

This sequence joins TRBV2 and TRBJ2-1; 9 bases align to TRBD2. Germline assignment: CDR1 SNHLY and CDR2 FYNNEI. The ends lost 6 bases at V and 6 bases at J; junction bases unmatched: 6. This CDR3 comprises 14 residues. This chain's CDR3 is CASRRGAGGNEQFF. The CDR3 region has the DNA TGTGCCAGCAGGCGAGGAGCGGGGGGCAATGAGCAGTTCTTC.

CDR3 sequence reads: CAPLQDREIGGELFF. The DNA for the CDR3 is TGTGCCCCCCTACAAGACAGGGAAATCGGCGGGGAGCTGTTTTTT. The chain has TRBV24-1 and TRBJ2-2; TRBD1 matches at 7 bases. V lost 12 bases and J lost 7; bases outside the gene matches: 16. The germline V gene encodes CDR1 KGHDR and CDR2 SFDVKD. This CDR3 is 15 amino acids long.

This sequence joins TRBV6-1 and TRBJ2-7, with 7 bases lining up with TRBD1. CDR1 and CDR2 (germline): MNHNS, SASEGT. Losses at the gene ends were 2 bases for V and 2 bases for J; bases not matched to a gene: 3. The CDR3 totals 14 residues. This CDR3 reads CASSEYRGTYEQYF. CDR3 in DNA: TGTGCCAGCAGTGAATACAGGGGCACCTACGAGCAGTACTTC.

V gene TRBV11-2 combines with J gene TRBJ1-1; D might be TRBD1 (5 bases). Looked up from germline, CDR1 is SGHAT and CDR2 is FQNNGV. There are 14 residues in the CDR3. V lost 5 bases and J 1 base, leaving 11 bases between the germline ends. The CDR3 protein is CASSRWGENTEAFF. The CDR3 nucleotides read TGTGCCAGCAGCCGTTGGGGCGAGAACACTGAAGCTTTCTTT.

The V call is TRBV5-6, the J call TRBJ1-4; unclear D gene. The CDR3 contains 12 residues. CDR1 is SGHDT, CDR2 YYEEEE, per germline. V was shortened by 0 bases and J by 14 bases, with 11 bases between the two germline ends. CDR3 sequence reads: CASSLGLGELFF. CDR3 DNA sequence: TGTGCCAGCAGCTTGGGGCTGGGAGAGCTGTTTTTT.

This clone was counted once. The chain joins TRBV30 to TRBJ1-6; tentatively, D is TRBD1 (5 bases). Looked up from germline, CDR1 is GTSNPN and CDR2 is SVGIG (reference sequence). The germline V and J ends were trimmed by 5 bases and 3 bases, with 14 bases remaining between them. The CDR3 sequence is 15 residues long. For the CDR3, the DNA is TGTGCCTGGGCGGGCACAGGAGACTATAATTCACCCCTCCACTTT. This gives the protein CAWAGTGDYNSPLHF.

This clone has a single count. The chain joins TRBV11-2 to TRBJ1-1, with a possible D match to TRBD1 (6 bases). CDR1 SGHAT and CDR2 FQNNGV come from the germline V gene. Trimming removed 3 bases at V and 0 bases at J, with 8 bases between. This CDR3 is 14 amino acids long. The CDR3: CASSFDRMNTEAFF. The CDR3 nucleotides are TGTGCCAGCAGCTTCGACAGGATGAACACTGAAGCTTTCTTT.

This chain links TRBV5-1 with TRBJ2-3; D ambiguous. This CDR3 comprises 15 residues. Germline loops: CDR1 SGHRS, CDR2 YFSETQ. V was pared by 0 bases and J by 0 bases, with 8 bases between. The CDR3 coding sequence is TGCGCCAGCAGCTTGGCCGGTGTTAGCACAGATACGCAGTATTTT. It specifies CASSLAGVSTDTQYF.

The chain employs TRBV12-3 or TRBV12-4 and TRBJ1-1, with TRBD1 matching 9 bases. The CDR3 loop spans 13 amino acids. V gave up 7 bases and J gave up 9 bases; unmatched junction bases: 9. For the CDR3, the DNA is TGTGCCAGCATCACCCGGGGGACAGGGAAAGCTTTCTTT. Translation: CASITRGTGKAFF.

The genes are TRBV7-2 and TRBJ2-1; D possibly corresponds to TRBD1 (6 bases). The CDR3 length is 15 residues. The germline V gene has CDR1 SGHTA and CDR2 FQGNSA. The V gene lost 5 bases and the J gene lost 7 bases, with 18 bases spanning the gap. The CDR3 nucleotides are TGTGCCAGCAGCCCTCAGGGGCGGATAGGAAATGAGCAGTTCTTC. This translates into CASSPQGRIGNEQFF.

The chain recombines TRBV21-1 with TRBJ2-5; TRBD1 is the table's D call and was not checked against the DNA. TRBV21-1 is assigned pseudogene status. The CDR3 sequence is 14 residues long. The CDR3 DNA is TGTGCCAGCAGCAAAGTTGGGCAGGGAGAGACCCAGTACTTC. Translating it yields CASSKVGQGETQYF.

The V and J genes are TRBV9 and TRBJ2-5; TRBD1 aligns across 9 bases. The CDR3 has 13 residues. Germline trimming cut 4 bases from V and 9 bases from J; bases unmatched to any gene: 7. Germline assignment: CDR1 SGDLS and CDR2 YYNGEE. CDR3 sequence (DNA): TGTGCCAGCAGCCCGGGACAGGGTATCCCCCAGTACTTC. Protein: CASSPGQGIPQYF.

The chain joins TRBV28 to TRBJ2-2, with 12 bases matching TRBD2. This CDR3 contains 15 residues. From germline, CDR1 is MDHEN and CDR2 SYDVKM. Germline trimming cut 5 bases from V and 7 bases from J; bases unmatched to any gene: 5. CDR3 region: CASSRLAGVGGELFF. CDR3 nucleotide sequence: TGTGCCAGCAGTCGACTAGCGGGGGTCGGCGGGGAGCTGTTTTTT.

The chain links TRBV7-9 to TRBJ1-2, with 7 bases identical to TRBD1. This CDR3 has 13 amino acids. The V gene's germline CDR1 is SEHNR and CDR2 FQNEAQ (reference sequence). J gave up 9 bases and V 5 bases, and 9 bases lay outside the gene matches. The CDR3 reads CASSQRQGPSYTF. The CDR3 coding sequence is TGTGCCAGCAGCCAAAGACAGGGACCGAGCTACACCTTC.

The V and J genes are TRBV28 and TRBJ2-1; tentative D call: TRBD1 (5 bases). Deletions cut 4 bases from V and 9 bases from J, with 7 bases between. From germline, CDR1 is MDHEN and CDR2 SYDVKM. CDR3 length: 11 amino acids. The CDR3 nucleotides are TGTGCCAGCAGTTCAGGGTCTGAGCAGTTCTTC. The encoded protein is CASSSGSEQFF.

V and J are TRBV6-5 and TRBJ1-1; a weak D match, TRBD1 (6 bases). This CDR3 is built from 13 residues. CDR1 is MNHEY, CDR2 SVGAGI, per germline. V was trimmed by 2 bases and J by 7 bases, leaving 11 bases between them. The CDR3, as DNA: TGTGCCAGCAGTTACACGACAGGCTATGAAGCTTTCTTT. It specifies CASSYTTGYEAFF.

The chain links TRBV9 to TRBJ1-2; 9 positions agree with TRBD1. The CDR3 extends over 13 amino acids. V gave up 1 base and J gave up 8 bases; unmatched junction bases: 3. In germline, CDR1 is SGDLS, CDR2 YYNGEE. CDR3 DNA: TGTGCCAGCAGCGTAAGGACAGGGGAAGGCTACACCTTC. Residues: CASSVRTGEGYTF.

The chain employs TRBV7-9 and TRBJ2-7; D remains ambiguous. The CDR3 length is 14 residues. Germline values: CDR1 SEHNR, CDR2 FQNEAQ (reference sequence). Trimming took 1 base from V and 2 from J, leaving 9 bases between them. CDR3 bases: TGTGCCAGCAGCTTAGGGGCTGTCCCCTACGAGCAGTACTTC. Its translation: CASSLGAVPYEQYF.